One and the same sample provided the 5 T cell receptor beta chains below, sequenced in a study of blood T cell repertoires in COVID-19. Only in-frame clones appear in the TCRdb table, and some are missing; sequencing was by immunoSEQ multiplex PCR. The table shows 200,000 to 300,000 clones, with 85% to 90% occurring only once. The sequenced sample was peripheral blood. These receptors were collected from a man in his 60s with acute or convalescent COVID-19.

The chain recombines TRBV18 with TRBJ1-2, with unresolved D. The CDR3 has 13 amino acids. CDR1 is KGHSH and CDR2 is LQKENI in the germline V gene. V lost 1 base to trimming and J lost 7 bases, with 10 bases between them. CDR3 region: CASSPHKEGGYTF. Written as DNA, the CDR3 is TGTGCCAGCTCACCACACAAGGAGGGTGGCTACACCTTC. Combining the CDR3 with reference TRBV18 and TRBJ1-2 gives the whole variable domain NAGVMQNPRHLVRRRGQEARLRCSPMKGHSHVYWYRQLPEEGLKFMVYLQKENIIDESGMPKERFSAEFPKEGPSILRIQQVVRGDSAAYFCASSPHKEGGYTFGSGTRLTVV.

CDR3 in DNA: TGTGCCAGCGCATTCTTGGACAGGGGCACAGATACGCAGTATTTT. It yields the protein CASAFLDRGTDTQYF. The chain has TRBV11-3 and TRBJ2-3, with 8 positions matching TRBD1. J gave up 1 base and V 8 bases, and 8 bases lay outside the gene matches. Germline V lookup: CDR1 SGHNT, CDR2 YENEEA. This CDR3 is 15 amino acids long. The complete variable domain, with remaining parts taken from reference TRBV11-3 and TRBJ2-3, reads EAGVVQSPRYKIIEKKQPVAFWCNPISGHNTLYWYLQNLGQGPELLIRYENEEAVDDSQLPKDRFSAERLKGVDSTLKIQPAELGDSAVYLCASAFLDRGTDTQYFGPGTRLTVL.

The CDR3 coding sequence is TGTGCCAGCAGCCGACAGGAGCTCAGCACAGATACGCAGTATTTT. This encodes CASSRQELSTDTQYF. The chain couples TRBV7-9 to TRBJ2-3; maybe TRBD1 (6 bases). The germline V and J ends were trimmed by 5 bases and 0 bases, with 12 bases remaining between them. This CDR3 has 15 amino acids. Germline CDR1 SEHNR, CDR2 FQNEAQ (reference sequence). The full variable domain, its missing parts supplied by reference TRBV7-9 and TRBJ2-3, is DTGVSQNPRHKITKRGQNVTFRCDPISEHNRLYWYRQTLGQGPEFLTYFQNEAQLEKSRLLSDRFSAERPKGSFSTLEIQRTEQGDSAMYLCASSRQELSTDTQYFGPGTRLTVL.

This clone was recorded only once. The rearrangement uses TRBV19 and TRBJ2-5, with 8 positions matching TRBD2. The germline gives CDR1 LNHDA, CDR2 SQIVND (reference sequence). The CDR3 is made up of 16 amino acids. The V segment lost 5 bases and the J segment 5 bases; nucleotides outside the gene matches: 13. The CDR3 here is CASSLLPQAGEETQYF. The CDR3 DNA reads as TGTGCCAGTAGTCTTCTCCCCCAAGCGGGAGAGGAGACCCAGTACTTC.

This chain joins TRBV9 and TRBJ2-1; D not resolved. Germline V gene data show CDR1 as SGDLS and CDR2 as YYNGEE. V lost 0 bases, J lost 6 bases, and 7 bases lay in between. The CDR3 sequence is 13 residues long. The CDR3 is CASSVAGVNEQFF. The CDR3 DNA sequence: TGTGCCAGCAGCGTAGCTGGAGTCAATGAGCAGTTCTTC. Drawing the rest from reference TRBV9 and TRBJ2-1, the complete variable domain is DSGVTQTPKHLITATGQRVTLRCSPRSGDLSVYWYQQSLDQGLQFLIQYYNGEERAKGNILERFSAQQFPDLHSELNLSSLELGDSALYFCASSVAGVNEQFFGPGTRLTVL.